The 10 T cell receptor beta chains given below trace back to one sample, sequenced in a study of blood T cell repertoires in COVID-19 (dated by TCRdb to between 2020 and 2021). The library was produced with the immunoSEQ multiplex PCR assay. Imported from immuneACCESS, the table was reduced by TCRdb to in-frame sequences with V and J called. These copies leave out some clones; in studies compared against another copy, an unresolved V gene accounts for under half, and the cause of the remainder is not known. The sample table lists some 110,000 clones, roughly four fifths of them with a count of one. 4.5% of the sample is in the top ten clones. Material: peripheral blood. The receptors come from a woman in her 70s with acute or convalescent COVID-19.

V is TRBV7-2 and J is TRBJ2-7, with 7 bases that match TRBD2. The ends lost 1 base at V and 4 bases at J; junction bases unmatched: 7. The CDR3 covers 15 residues. In germline, CDR1 is SGHTA, CDR2 FQGNSA. The CDR3 here is CASSLGPAGLYEQYF. In DNA, the CDR3 is TGTGCCAGCAGCTTAGGGCCAGCGGGGCTGTACGAGCAGTACTTC.

V usage is TRBV7-9 and J usage is TRBJ2-1; D not resolved. This CDR3 has 10 amino acids. Germline assignment: CDR1 SEHNR and CDR2 FQNEAQ (reference sequence). V shed 1 base and J shed 15 bases, with 7 bases lying between them. CDR3 DNA sequence: TGTGCCAGCAGCTTAGTGGGCCCGTTCTTC. It codes for CASSLVGPFF.

This clone was recorded a few times. Distinct nucleotide sequences in the sample also encode this CDR3. The chain combines TRBV7-9 with TRBJ2-3, with D hard to call. The CDR3 covers 14 residues. V was shortened by 0 bases and J by 0 bases, with 4 bases between the two germline ends. CDR1 and CDR2 from the germline V gene are SEHNR and FQNEAQ (reference sequence). The CDR3 bases are TGTGCCAGCAGCTTAGCGGGCAGCACAGATACGCAGTATTTT. Translating it yields CASSLAGSTDTQYF.

The V and J genes are TRBV14 and TRBJ1-1; D perhaps matches TRBD1 (6 bases). The germline V gene encodes CDR1 SGHDN and CDR2 FVKESK. This CDR3 has 13 residues. V lost 5 bases to trimming and J lost 4 bases, with 11 bases between them. The CDR3 DNA reads as TGTGCCAGCAGCTTCAGGGGATCCACTGAAGCTTTCTTT. This translates into CASSFRGSTEAFF.

V usage is TRBV9 and J usage is TRBJ1-2; no reliable D call. Per germline, CDR1 SGDLS and CDR2 YYNGEE. Trimming took off 3 bases at V and 7 bases at J, with 22 bases between the two ends. This CDR3 spans 16 amino acids. The CDR3 region has the DNA TGTGCCAGCAGCGCAACCGCCGGGCCCCGGGGAGCTGGCTACACCTTC. Translation: CASSATAGPRGAGYTF.

This clone has a handful of counts. J is TRBJ1-1 and V is TRBV7-8; 9 nucleotides agree with TRBD1. Per the germline V gene, CDR1 is SGHVS and CDR2 is FQNEAQ. The CDR3 spans 16 residues. Trimming removed 1 base from V and 4 bases from J; junction bases left unmatched: 7. The CDR3 spells CASSLGNRGRATEAFF. CDR3 sequence (DNA): TGTGCCAGCAGCTTAGGAAACAGGGGGCGAGCCACTGAAGCTTTCTTT. The entire variable domain, with the rest obtained from reference TRBV7-8 and TRBJ1-1, is as follows: GAGVSQSPRYKVAKRGQDVALRCDPISGHVSLFWYQQALGQGPEFLTYFQNEAQLDKSGLPSDRFFAERPEGSVSTLKIQRTQQEDSAVYLCASSLGNRGRATEAFFGQGTRLTVV.

To note about this clone: Within the sample, other DNA sequences also encode this same CDR3. The rearrangement links TRBV7-2 to TRBJ1-2; D gene ambiguous. Between the trimmed V and J ends, which lost 1 base and 8 bases, there was a span of 11 bases. CDR1 and CDR2 from the germline V gene are SGHTA and FQGNSA. The CDR3 totals 13 residues. CDR3 amino acids: CASSLGASGGYTF. CDR3 DNA: TGTGCCAGCAGCTTAGGTGCTTCGGGAGGCTACACCTTC.

This chain uses TRBV12-5 with TRBJ1-1; D not certain. V was clipped by 3 bases and J by 4 bases, with 6 bases between them. Per germline, CDR1 LGHNT and CDR2 FRNRAP. The CDR3 covers 12 residues. The CDR3 DNA follows: TGTGCTAGTGGTTTCCAGCGCACTGAAGCTTTCTTT. This codes for CASGFQRTEAFF.

This clone was seen more than once but under ten times. The V gene is TRBV19, the J gene TRBJ1-1, with 11 bases lining up with TRBD1. This CDR3 has 14 residues. The germline V gene encodes CDR1 LNHDA and CDR2 SQIVND (reference sequence). The J segment lost 5 bases and the V segment lost 6 bases, leaving 5 bases of the junction unmatched. The CDR3 DNA is TGTGCCAGTAGACTGGGACAGGGGGAAACTGAAGCTTTCTTT. This codes for CASRLGQGETEAFF.

The table lists this clone with a few counts. The same CDR3 arises from other DNA sequences in this sample as well. V usage is TRBV5-1 and J usage is TRBJ1-4; 7 positions agree with TRBD1. Germline CDR1 and CDR2: SGHRS and YFSETQ. V gave up 0 bases and J gave up 6 bases; unmatched junction bases: 2. This CDR3 spans 14 amino acids. Here the CDR3 reads CASSLVGGDEKLFF. CDR3 sequence (DNA): TGCGCCAGCAGCTTGGTAGGGGGCGATGAAAAACTGTTTTTT.